Following are 6 T cell receptor beta chains from one sample sequenced in a study of T cell changes during pregnancy in multiple sclerosis. Repertoires were generated with immunoSEQ multiplex PCR, while TCRdb's copy carries only in-frame clones and drops some. The sample has 30,000 to 35,000 clones, less than 90% seen once; the top ten hold less than 8.5%. Material: CD8+ T cells from peripheral blood mononuclear cells, obtained before pregnancy. These receptors were obtained from a female donor with multiple sclerosis, enrolled in a pregnancy study.

The chain links TRBV11-2 to TRBJ2-1; 9 bases agree with TRBD1. The V gene end was trimmed by 5 bases and the J gene end by 2 bases; junction bases not matched to a gene: 13. Germline lookup yields CDR1 SGHAT and CDR2 FQNNGV. CDR3 length: 18 amino acids. The DNA for the CDR3 is TGTGCCAGCAGCCCCCACCCGGGCGGGACAGGGCCCTACAATGAGCAGTTCTTC. This encodes CASSPHPGGTGPYNEQFF.

This clone was counted once. J is TRBJ2-3 and V is TRBV6-1, with D perhaps TRBD1 (6 bases). CDR3 length: 11 residues. Germline values: CDR1 MNHNS, CDR2 SASEGT. The V and J ends lost 7 bases and 8 bases respectively, with 10 bases between them. CDR3 residues: CASISGATQYF. Here the CDR3 DNA reads TGTGCCAGCATATCAGGGGCTACGCAGTATTTT.

The rearrangement uses TRBV27 and TRBJ2-7, with unresolved D. The CDR3 runs 13 residues. V was trimmed by 0 bases and J by 7 bases, leaving 10 bases between them. Germline loops: CDR1 MNHEY, CDR2 SMNVEV (reference sequence). The DNA of the CDR3 is TGTGCCAGCAGTTTATCATCCTTAGAAGAGCAGTACTTC. Residues: CASSLSSLEEQYF.

This clone was observed many times. V and J are TRBV6-1 and TRBJ2-7; TRBD1 is a possible D gene (5 bases). The CDR3 consists of 13 residues. V was clipped by 5 bases and J by 2 bases, with 10 bases between them. Germline CDR1 is MNHNS and CDR2 is SASEGT. CDR3 region: CASSKTETYEQYF. CDR3 DNA sequence: TGTGCCAGCAGTAAGACAGAGACCTACGAGCAGTACTTC.

J is TRBJ2-1 and V is TRBV6-5, with 7 bases matching TRBD1. CDR1 and CDR2 (germline): MNHEY, SVGAGI. V lost 5 bases and J lost 8; bases outside the gene matches: 6. The CDR3 totals 13 residues. The CDR3 coding sequence is TGTGCCAGCAGTACAGGGGACGACGATGAGCAGTTCTTC. It codes for CASSTGDDDEQFF.

V is TRBV25-1 and J is TRBJ1-2, with D perhaps TRBD1 (6 bases). Trimming shortened V by 1 base and J by 2 bases, and 17 bases separated the two germline ends. The germline V gene has CDR1 MGHDK and CDR2 SYGVNS. The CDR3 length is 17 residues. The CDR3 is CASSELDRDNRNYGYTF. The CDR3 coding sequence is TGTGCCAGCAGTGAATTGGACAGAGACAACAGAAACTATGGCTACACCTTC.